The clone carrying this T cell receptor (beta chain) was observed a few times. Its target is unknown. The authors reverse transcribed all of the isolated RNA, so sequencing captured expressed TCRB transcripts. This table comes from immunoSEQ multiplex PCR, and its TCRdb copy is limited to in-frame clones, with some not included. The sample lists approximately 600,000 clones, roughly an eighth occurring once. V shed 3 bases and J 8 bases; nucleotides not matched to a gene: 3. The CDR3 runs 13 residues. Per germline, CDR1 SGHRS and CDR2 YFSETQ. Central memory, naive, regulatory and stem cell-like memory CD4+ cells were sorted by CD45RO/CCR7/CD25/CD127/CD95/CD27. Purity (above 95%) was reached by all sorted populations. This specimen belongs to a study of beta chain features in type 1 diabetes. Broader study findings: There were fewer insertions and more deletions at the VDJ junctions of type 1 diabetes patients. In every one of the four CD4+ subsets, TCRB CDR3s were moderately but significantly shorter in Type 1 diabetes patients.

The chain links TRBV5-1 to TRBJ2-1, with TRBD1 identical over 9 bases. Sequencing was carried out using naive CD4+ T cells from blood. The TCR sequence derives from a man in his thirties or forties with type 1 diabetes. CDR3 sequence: CASSSGQGDEQFF. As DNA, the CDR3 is TGCGCCAGCAGCTCGGGACAGGGCGATGAGCAGTTCTTC. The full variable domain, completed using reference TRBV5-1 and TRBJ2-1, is KAGVTQTPRYLIKTRGQQVTLSCSPISGHRSVSWYQQTPGQGLQFLFEYFSETQRNKGNFPGRFSGRQFSNSRSEMNVSTLELGDSALYLCASSSGQGDEQFFGPGTRLTVL.